Listed below are T cell receptor beta chains from one sample, sequenced in a study of spatial heterogeneity in lung cancer. TCRdb fed the 5' RACE reads into MiXCR, producing one record per CDR3 protein. The table lists about 92,000 distinct CDR3 sequences, about 12% of them singletons. The sample in question was PBMCs, obtained at surgery. The receptor set was obtained from a male donor with early-stage non-small cell lung cancer. Both conserved end residues are part of each CDR3. D genes are given only for firm matches. Some rows mark clone size as missing; the rest say once, few, many or name a class of expanded clone.

size	V	J	D	DNA	CDR3
few	TRBV23-1	TRBJ2-5	-	TGCGCCGGTGAAGACTGGTACCAAGAGACCCAGTACTTC	CAGEDWYQETQYF
-	TRBV7-2	TRBJ2-7	-	TGTGCCAGCACTTCCTGGGGCGGGGCATACGAGCAGTACTTC	CASTSWGGAYEQYF
few	TRBV2	TRBJ2-1	TRBD2	TGTGCCAGCAGTGATAGCGGGGCCTCCTACAATGAGCAGTTCTTC	CASSDSGASYNEQFF
many	TRBV11-2	TRBJ1-6	-	TGTGCCAGCAGCTCAACTGACGGCATCGGTCCCCTCCACTTT	CASSSTDGIGPLHF
few	TRBV10-3	TRBJ2-5	-	TGTGCCATCAGTGAGCGACAAGAGACCCAGTACTTC	CAISERQETQYF
many	TRBV11-2	TRBJ2-3	-	TGTGCCAGCAGCCCGCTAGCGTTGTCGACAGATACGCAGTATTTT	CASSPLALSTDTQYF
many	TRBV4-2	TRBJ2-7	-	TGTGCCAGCAGCCAAGGGGCTTCCTACGAGCAGTACTTC	CASSQGASYEQYF
few	TRBV7-2	TRBJ1-5	-	TGTGCCAGCAGCTACCAGGGGTTTCAGCCCCAGCATTTT	CASSYQGFQPQHF
few	TRBV7-2	TRBJ2-5	-	TGTGCCAGCAGCCAACAGGCCAACCGGGAGACCCAGTACTTC	CASSQQANRETQYF
-	TRBV10-3	TRBJ2-5	-	TGTGCCATCAGCAGGGAACAAGAGACCCAGTACTTC	CAISREQETQYF
few	TRBV27	TRBJ2-1	TRBD2	TGTGCCAGCAGTTTATTTCCTAGCGGATTAAAGGAGCAGTTCTTC	CASSLFPSGLKEQFF
-	TRBV3-1	TRBJ2-3	-	TGTGCCAGCAGCCAAGCGGGAGCATCCACAGATACGCAGTATTTT	CASSQAGASTDTQYF
few	TRBV28	TRBJ2-7	-	TGTGCCAGCAGTTTATGGGAGAGTCTGACCTACGAGCAGTACTTC	CASSLWESLTYEQYF
-	TRBV4-3	TRBJ2-5	-	TGCGCCAGCAGCCAAGTTCAGGGCGGGACCCAGTACTTC	CASSQVQGGTQYF
-	TRBV10-3	TRBJ1-1	-	TGTGCCATCAGTGAGGGGGACGCAAACACTGAAGCTTTCTTT	CAISEGDANTEAFF
-	TRBV19	TRBJ1-5	-	TGTGCCAGTAGTATAGGACCGGGAGGTCAGCCCCAGCATTTT	CASSIGPGGQPQHF
-	TRBV20-1	TRBJ2-4	TRBD2	TGCAGTGCTAGTATAAGCGGGAGTGAAGCCAAAAACATTCAGTACTTC	CSASISGSEAKNIQYF
-	TRBV4-3	TRBJ2-1	-	TGCGCCAGCAGCCAAGATCTTGTCAGGGGCAATGAGCAGTTCTTC	CASSQDLVRGNEQFF
many	TRBV20-1	TRBJ2-3	TRBD2	TGCAGTCGCCGGCTAGCGGGATACACAGATACGCAGTATTTT	CSRRLAGYTDTQYF
-	TRBV18	TRBJ1-1	-	TGTGCCAGCTCATTCATCGGTGGGGCTGAAGCTTTCTTT	CASSFIGGAEAFF
-	TRBV28	TRBJ2-7	-	TGTGCCAGCAGACCGCATCCCGGGACCGCCTACGAGCAGTACTTC	CASRPHPGTAYEQYF
-	TRBV4-2	TRBJ1-5	TRBD1	TGTGCCAGCAGCCAATACGGGGACAGCGATCAGCCCCAGCATTTT	CASSQYGDSDQPQHF
few	TRBV5-6	TRBJ2-7	TRBD1	TGTGCCAGCAGCTCCCTACAGGGGGCGAGGGAGCAGTACTTC	CASSSLQGAREQYF
-	TRBV7-2	TRBJ2-3	TRBD2	TGTGCCAGCAGCTTAGTCTCTAGCGGGGGTCGGAGCACAGATACGCAGTATTTT	CASSLVSSGGRSTDTQYF
-	TRBV28	TRBJ1-1	-	TGTGCCAGCAAGGGGCAGGGGAAGACTGAAGCTTTCTTT	CASKGQGKTEAFF